Below, one TCR beta chain is given with its context. Its antigen is not identified. The sample belongs to a study of CXCR3-negative and CXCR3-positive naive CD8 T cells. Study as a whole: The libraries together contributed some 150 million TRB reads, each supplying about 1.5 +/- 0.3 million. Findings and caveats of the study: Each naive subset displayed comparably high diversity, whereas memory CD8+ cells displayed much lower diversity. Naive cells that were CXCR3-negative or CXCR3-positive used TRBV-TRBJ genes alike, while memory cells diverged.

UMI-tagged TRB cDNA libraries were built via 5' RACE. TCRdb re-called the 5' RACE reads, yielding one record per CDR3 amino acid sequence without DNA. The sample holds about 22,000 distinct CDR3 sequences. CDR3 length equals 12 residues. CDR1 and CDR2 (germline): ENHRY, SYGVKD. The rearrangement links TRBV10-3 to TRBJ2-2; as DNA is missing, the TRBD1 call by TCRdb cannot be tested. The material sequenced was memory CD8+ T cells from blood. This receptor was identified in a human donor in good health. Some clones in this sample may be carry-over from other donors' samples. The CDR3 protein is CAIKGQAGELFF.